This is a list of T cell receptor beta chains from one sample in a study of blood T cell repertoires in COVID-19. Generated by immunoSEQ multiplex PCR, the TCRdb table keeps only in-frame clones and is missing some. The sample consists of about 330,000 clones, more than 70% of them appearing once. Sequenced: PBMCs or T cells enriched from blood (not recorded which). These receptors came from a woman in her twenties or thirties who had recovered from COVID-19. Each CDR3 is given with its conserved first and last residue. A D gene is named only where the DNA matches it firmly. Clone size is not always given. Where it is, it says once, few, many or a class for expanded clones.

v_call	j_call	d_call	cdr3_length	clone_size	cdr3_nt	cdr3_aa
TRBV28	TRBJ1-6	-	16	-	TGTGCCAGCAGGCAGGTGGGAGTGGGCTATAATTCACCCCTCCACTTT	CASRQVGVGYNSPLHF
TRBV19	TRBJ2-7	-	15	-	TGTGCCAGTAGTATACGGAGGGGAAGTGGCTACGAGCAGTACTTC	CASSIRRGSGYEQYF
TRBV24-1	TRBJ2-3	TRBD2	18	-	TGTGCCACCAGTGACCCTAGTACTAGCGGGGAACCCACAGATACGCAGTATTTT	CATSDPSTSGEPTDTQYF
TRBV6-5	TRBJ1-2	TRBD1	14	once	TGTGCCAGCAGTAACAGGGGTCTGCGGTATGGCTACACCTTC	CASSNRGLRYGYTF
TRBV29-1	TRBJ2-1	-	16	-	TGCAGCAGTTCGTCGCGGGGGCAGAGCTCCTACAATGAGCAGTTCTTC	CSSSSRGQSSYNEQFF
TRBV12-5	TRBJ2-1	TRBD2	17	-	TGTGCTAGTGGTTTGGTATCCCTAGCGGGGGCGTTCAATGAGCAGTTCTTC	CASGLVSLAGAFNEQFF
TRBV18	TRBJ2-7	-	14	-	TGTGCCAGCTCACCTCCAACCAACGAGGGAGGCGAGTACTTC	CASSPPTNEGGEYF
TRBV7-2	TRBJ2-5	TRBD2	18	-	TGTGCCAGCAGCTTAGGATTGACTAGCGGGGGGGTAGGGGAGACCCAGTACTTC	CASSLGLTSGGVGETQYF
TRBV1	TRBJ2-2	-	18	once	TGCACCAGCAGCCAATCATTGAGAAGACTAGCCGACACCGGGGAGCTGTTTTTT	CTSSQSLRRLADTGELFF
TRBV20-1	TRBJ1-2	TRBD1	17	-	TGCAGTGCTAGTAAAGGGACAGGGAAGACCTACTCTTATGGCTACACCTTC	CSASKGTGKTYSYGYTF
TRBV4-1	TRBJ1-3	-	16	few	TGCGCCAGCAGCCAGCTCACACCCCGCTCTGGAAACACCATATATTTT	CASSQLTPRSGNTIYF
TRBV5-1	TRBJ2-3	-	16	-	TGCGCCAGCAGCTTGAAGAAGGGGCCAAGCACAGATACGCAGTATTTT	CASSLKKGPSTDTQYF
TRBV19	TRBJ1-2	TRBD1	15	-	TGTGCCAGTAGTATCAGGGGGCCTTTGGGCTATGGCTACACCTTC	CASSIRGPLGYGYTF
TRBV5-8	TRBJ1-3	-	15	-	TGTGCCAGCAGCTTGGCAGGGGCTCAAGGAAACACCATATATTTT	CASSLAGAQGNTIYF
TRBV4-1	TRBJ1-1	TRBD1	16	-	TGCGCCAGCAGCGAACGGGACAGGAAGGCGAACACTGAAGCTTTCTTT	CASSERDRKANTEAFF
TRBV19	TRBJ1-2	TRBD1	18	-	TGTGCCAGCCTAGGGCCGGTGGGACAGGGTCCGCTTTTTTATGGCTACACCTTC	CASLGPVGQGPLFYGYTF
TRBV25-1	TRBJ2-5	TRBD1	16	-	TGTGCCAGCAGTAAATCAAAACAGGGGGCCCTGGAGACCCAGTACTTC	CASSKSKQGALETQYF
TRBV9	TRBJ1-3	-	15	-	TGTGCCAGCAGCGTAGAGGGAGGCTCTGGAAACACCATATATTTT	CASSVEGGSGNTIYF
TRBV12-5	TRBJ2-5	-	12	-	TGTGCTACTGGACGGGACCAAGAGACCCAGTACTTC	CATGRDQETQYF
TRBV21-1	TRBJ1-1	-	18	once	TGTGCCAGCAGATTCACCACCCGGGACAGGGAAGGGAACACTGAAGCTTTCTTT	CASRFTTRDREGNTEAFF
TRBV28	TRBJ1-2	TRBD1	15	-	TGTGCCAGCACCCCCGGGACAGGGATCCGCTATGGCTACACCTTC	CASTPGTGIRYGYTF
TRBV21-1	TRBJ2-7	-	13	-	TGTGCCAGCAGCAATCGGGCGCGGGGCGAGCAGTACTTC	CASSNRARGEQYF
TRBV3-1/TRBV3-2	TRBJ2-3	-	12	-	TGTGCCAGCAGCCCGGACATTGCTACGCAGTATTTT	CASSPDIATQYF
TRBV7-2	TRBJ2-5	TRBD1	15	few	TGTGCCAGCAGCCCAGGGGACAGGGGGCGGGAGACCCAGTACTTC	CASSPGDRGRETQYF
TRBV21-1	TRBJ1-1	-	14	-	TGTGCCAGCAGCAAAGCTAGTGAGAACACTGAAGCTTTCTTT	CASSKASENTEAFF
TRBV20-1	TRBJ1-1	-	11	-	TGCAGTGCTAGGCCGGGGACTGAAGCTTTCTTT	CSARPGTEAFF
TRBV4-1	TRBJ2-5	-	18	-	TGCGCCAGCAGCCAAGACGGCAGCTTGGGGGGGCTGGCCCGGGTAGAGTACTTC	CASSQDGSLGGLARVEYF
TRBV19	TRBJ2-7	-	14	-	TGTGCCAGTAGTATAGTTCGGGGGTCCTACGAGCAGTACTTC	CASSIVRGSYEQYF
TRBV18	TRBJ1-5	-	15	-	TGTGCCAGCTCACCTACAGAGAATAGCAATCAGCCCCAGCATTTT	CASSPTENSNQPQHF
TRBV19	TRBJ2-7	TRBD1	15	-	TGTGCCAGTAGTATAGGGGACAGGGAGGACTACGAGCAGTACTTC	CASSIGDREDYEQYF
TRBV7-2	TRBJ1-1	-	17	-	TGTGCCAGCAGCTTATACGTCAGGTCCGCACTGAACACTGAAGCTTTCTTT	CASSLYVRSALNTEAFF
TRBV7-8	TRBJ2-3	TRBD2	17	-	TGTGCCAGCAGCCCCCCCGGGAGGGCTAGCGGGGGGAATACGCAGTATTTT	CASSPPGRASGGNTQYF
TRBV27	TRBJ1-3	TRBD1	16	-	TGTGCCAGCAGCCCCGGACAGGGACGCTCTGGAAACACCATATATTTT	CASSPGQGRSGNTIYF
TRBV28	TRBJ2-5	TRBD1	15	-	TGTGCCAGCAGTGCAACGGACAGGGGAAGGGAGACCCAGTACTTC	CASSATDRGRETQYF
TRBV30	TRBJ2-7	-	16	-	TGTGCCTGGAGTGTACTAGGCAGGGGTATGATCTACGAGCAGTACTTC	CAWSVLGRGMIYEQYF
TRBV28	TRBJ2-5	TRBD1	13	-	TGTGCCAGCAGTACAGGGGGCTGGGAGACCCAGTACTTC	CASSTGGWETQYF
TRBV6-1	TRBJ2-3	-	15	-	TGTGCCAGCAGTGAAGGAGGAGGGGTCGCAGATACGCAGTATTTT	CASSEGGGVADTQYF
TRBV30	TRBJ1-2	-	12	-	TGTGCCTGGAGTCCGGGGGGGGGAGGGAGGCTCTTC	CAWSPGGGGRLF
TRBV6-5	TRBJ1-6	-	14	-	TGTGCCAGCAGTTACACGATCCGGGGATCACCCCTCCACTTT	CASSYTIRGSPLHF
TRBV2	TRBJ1-2	TRBD1	14	once	TGTGCCAGCAGGGGACAGGGGGCAGGTTATGGCTACACCTTC	CASRGQGAGYGYTF
TRBV13	TRBJ2-2	TRBD2	14	-	TGTGCCAGCACCGTGGGACTAGCGGCCGGGGAGCTGTTTTTT	CASTVGLAAGELFF
TRBV14	TRBJ2-1	TRBD2	16	many	TGTGCCAGCAGCCAAGAGCGGGGACTATTGTACAATGAGCAGTTCTTC	CASSQERGLLYNEQFF
TRBV29-1	TRBJ2-7	TRBD1	15	-	TGCAGCGTTGAAGATTGGGGACAGGGGACCTACGAGCAGTACTTC	CSVEDWGQGTYEQYF